Included here is one T cell receptor beta chain sequence, with context. Its cognate antigen has yet to be identified. Base qualities were left out, and no much larger clone turns up one base away. The immunoSEQ Assay, a bias-controlled multiplex PCR, was used to amplify TCRbeta CDR3 regions from genomic DNA. The paper's data handling went like this. The number of nucleated cells in each sample was estimated from the amplification of reference gene primers within the assay. To quantify the absolute abundance of each unique TCRbeta CDR3 rearrangement, sequence reads were collapsed and filtered. For each sample, productive Simpson clonality was calculated as the square root of Simpson's diversity index across productive rearrangements. The clones in this table, taken by TCRdb from immuneACCESS, are in-frame only. Not every clone is retained; where verified, under half of the shortfall comes from an unresolved V gene, and the cause of the rest is unknown. V, J and clone size are taken as reported in that table, and D and trimming were inferred from the DNA itself. The sample table holds under 250,000 clones, of which approximately 88% were seen once. Together, the top ten hold under 4.5% of the sample.

The sample is drawn from a study of blood T cell repertoires in COVID-19 (dated by TCRdb to about 2020). Broadly, across the study: Collaborator samples came from the United States, Italy and Spain and covered acute and convalescent phases of COVID-19. The samples were drawn from two sources: the first 160 participants of the ongoing ImmuneRACE study, and over 1,000 subjects contributed by 6 global collaborators. The prospective study material was composed of cDNA or gDNA derived from T cells, B-cell-depleted T cells, or PBMCs. Where available, HLA class I and class II types were obtained from metadata supplied by the sample provider rather than from assay-based typing. The repertoires were released in a freely available public database intended as a resource for research on the immune response to SARS-CoV-2. The dataset comprised deeply sampled blood TCRbeta repertoires from subjects exposed to, actively infected with, or recovered from COVID-19. Sample metadata almost always included a de-identified subject ID, COVID-19 status, age in years and sex.

Participants in the prospective study were aged roughly 18 to 89 years, lived in approximately 26 United States geographic areas, and enrolled through a virtual design. In the prospective study, cohorts were assigned on the basis of participant-reported clinical history obtained from a screening survey and a study questionnaire. A participant counted as exposed if, within 2 weeks of entering the study, that participant had been in contact with someone who had a PCR-confirmed or clinician-diagnosed COVID-19 case. Mobile phlebotomists in the prospective study collected whole blood, serum and a nasopharyngeal or oropharyngeal swab from every participant. Participants in the prospective study had the option to provide additional blood draws and questionnaires over a 2-month period. Prospective study blood samples were shipped either frozen or at room temperature before DNA extraction. Study-wide conclusions, independent of this receptor: The amount of clinical and demographic metadata varied by source and participant and was provided uncurated.

The clonotype comes from a woman aged 25 to 39 who had been exposed to COVID-19. The source material was PBMCs or T cells enriched from blood (not recorded which).

The nucleotide sequence reads TGTGCCACCAGCGTCGACAGGGTGGGCGGGGAGCTGTTTTTT. Its product reads: CATSVDRVGGELFF. Here the chain combines TRBV15 and TRBJ2-2; the junction holds 7 bases that match TRBD1. In the germline V gene (reference sequence), CDR1 corresponds to LNHNV and CDR2 to YYDKDF. Germline trimming amounts to 5 bases on V and 7 bases on J, with 7 as the count of junction bases outside the gene matches. From the cysteine through the phenylalanine, the CDR3 covers 14 amino acids. Only the CDR3 DNA stays, 42 bases, in frame from base 1.